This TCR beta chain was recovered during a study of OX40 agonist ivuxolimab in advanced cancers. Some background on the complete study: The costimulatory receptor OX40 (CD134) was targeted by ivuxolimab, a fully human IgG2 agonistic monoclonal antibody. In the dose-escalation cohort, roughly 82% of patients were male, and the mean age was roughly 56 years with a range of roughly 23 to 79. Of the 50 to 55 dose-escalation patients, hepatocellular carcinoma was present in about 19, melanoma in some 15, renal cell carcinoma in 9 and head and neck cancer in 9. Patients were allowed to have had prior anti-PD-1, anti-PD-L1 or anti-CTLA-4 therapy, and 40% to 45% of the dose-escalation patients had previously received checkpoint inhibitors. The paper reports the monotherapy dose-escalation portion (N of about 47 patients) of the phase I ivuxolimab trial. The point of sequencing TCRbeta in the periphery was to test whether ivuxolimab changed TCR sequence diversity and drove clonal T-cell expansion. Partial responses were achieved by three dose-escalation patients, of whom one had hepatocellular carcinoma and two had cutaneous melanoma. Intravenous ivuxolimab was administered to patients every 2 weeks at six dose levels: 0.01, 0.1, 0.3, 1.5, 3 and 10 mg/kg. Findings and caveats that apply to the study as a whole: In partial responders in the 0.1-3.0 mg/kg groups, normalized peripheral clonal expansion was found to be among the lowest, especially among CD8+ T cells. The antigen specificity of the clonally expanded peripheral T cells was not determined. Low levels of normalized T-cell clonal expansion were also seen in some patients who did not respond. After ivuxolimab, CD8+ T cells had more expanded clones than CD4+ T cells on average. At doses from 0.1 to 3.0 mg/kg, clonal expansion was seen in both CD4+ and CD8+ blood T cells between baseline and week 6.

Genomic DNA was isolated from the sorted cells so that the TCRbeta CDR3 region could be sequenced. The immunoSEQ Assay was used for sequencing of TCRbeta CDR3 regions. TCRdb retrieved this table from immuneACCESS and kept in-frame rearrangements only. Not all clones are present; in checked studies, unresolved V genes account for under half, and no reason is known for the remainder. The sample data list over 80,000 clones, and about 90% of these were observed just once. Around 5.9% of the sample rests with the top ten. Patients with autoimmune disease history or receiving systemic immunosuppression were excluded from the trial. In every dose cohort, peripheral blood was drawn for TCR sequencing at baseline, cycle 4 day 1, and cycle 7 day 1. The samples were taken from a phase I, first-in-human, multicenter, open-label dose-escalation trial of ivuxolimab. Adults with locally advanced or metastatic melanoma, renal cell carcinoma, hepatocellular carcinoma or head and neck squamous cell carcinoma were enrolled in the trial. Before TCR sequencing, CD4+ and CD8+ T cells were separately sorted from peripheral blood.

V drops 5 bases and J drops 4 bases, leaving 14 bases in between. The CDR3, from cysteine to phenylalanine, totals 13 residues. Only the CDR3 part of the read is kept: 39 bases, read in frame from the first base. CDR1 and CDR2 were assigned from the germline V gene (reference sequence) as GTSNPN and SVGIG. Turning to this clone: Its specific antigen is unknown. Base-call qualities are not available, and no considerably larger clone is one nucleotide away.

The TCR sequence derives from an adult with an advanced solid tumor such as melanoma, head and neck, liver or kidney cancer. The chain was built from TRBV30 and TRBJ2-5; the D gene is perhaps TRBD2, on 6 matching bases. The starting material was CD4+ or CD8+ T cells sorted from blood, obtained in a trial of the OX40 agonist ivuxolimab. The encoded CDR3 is CAWEEGSGETQYF. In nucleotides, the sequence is TGTGCCTGGGAGGAGGGTTCAGGAGAGACCCAGTACTTC.